This T cell receptor (beta chain) came from a study of blood T cell repertoires in COVID-19. Study context: Italy, Spain and the United States were the sources of the convalescent and acute COVID-19 samples. PBMCs, B-cell-depleted T cells, or T cells were the source of the cDNA or gDNA that made up the material.

The assay was immunoSEQ multiplex PCR, and TCRdb's table has in-frame clones only and misses some. The table lists 240,000 or so clones, around 86% of them singletons. There are 16 residues in the CDR3. V trimming: 2 bases; J trimming: 7 bases; junction bases outside the gene matches: 8. The V gene's germline CDR1 is SGDLS and CDR2 YYNGEE. The source of this sequence is a woman aged 25 to 39 who had recovered from COVID-19. The chain couples TRBV9 to TRBJ2-1; 11 bases are shared with TRBD2. What was sequenced was peripheral blood. The CDR3 nucleotides read TGTGCCAGCAGCGTGAATAGCGGGGGGGCTCTAAATGAGCAGTTCTTC. This encodes CASSVNSGGALNEQFF.